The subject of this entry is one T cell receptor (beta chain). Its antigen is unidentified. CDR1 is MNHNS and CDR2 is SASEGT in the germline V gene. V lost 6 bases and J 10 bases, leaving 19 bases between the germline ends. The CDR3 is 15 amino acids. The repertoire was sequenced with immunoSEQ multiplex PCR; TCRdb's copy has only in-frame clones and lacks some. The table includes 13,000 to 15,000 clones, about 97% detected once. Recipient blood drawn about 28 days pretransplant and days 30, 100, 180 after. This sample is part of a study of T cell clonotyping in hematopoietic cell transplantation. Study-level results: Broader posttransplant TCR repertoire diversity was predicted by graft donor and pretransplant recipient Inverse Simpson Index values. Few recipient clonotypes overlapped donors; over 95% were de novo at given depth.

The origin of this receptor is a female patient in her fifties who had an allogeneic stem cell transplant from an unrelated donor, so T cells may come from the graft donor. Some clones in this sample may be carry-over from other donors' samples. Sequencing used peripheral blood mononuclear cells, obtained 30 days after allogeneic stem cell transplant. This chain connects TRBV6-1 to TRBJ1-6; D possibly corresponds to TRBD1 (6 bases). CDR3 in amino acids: CASRFYHREGSPLHF. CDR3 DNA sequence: TGTGCCAGCAGATTCTACCACAGGGAAGGGTCACCCCTCCACTTT.